This TCR beta chain was retrieved from a study of monozygotic twins with inflammatory bowel disease. TCRdb re-analyzed the 5' RACE reads; it lists each CDR3 protein once, without DNA. Its table lists about 300,000 distinct CDR3 sequences. Germline CDR1 reads SQVTM; CDR2 reads ANQGSEA. The CDR3 is 16 residues long. Findings and limits, study-wide: Distinguishing T cell subtypes was not possible.

Turning to this clonotype: Its specificity is not known.

Sequenced input: blood. This sequence joins TRBV29-1 and TRBJ2-3; TCRdb selects TRBD1, and the lack of DNA leaves this call unchecked. The receptor comes from a human donor with ulcerative colitis or Crohn's disease, or a healthy co-twin of an affected twin (not recorded which). The CDR3 is CSVEGSRDRGTDTQYF.